Listed here are 6 T cell receptor beta chains from one sample, sequenced in a study of blood T cell repertoires in COVID-19. Profiling relied on immunoSEQ multiplex PCR, and the TCRdb table lists in-frame clones only, not all of them. The table shows about 120,000 clones, with 82% occurring only once. Sequencing was carried out using peripheral blood. The receptors derive from a human donor in a cohort sampled during active COVID-19.

This clone was seen just once. The chain employs TRBV5-1 and TRBJ2-1; 9 bases are shared with TRBD1. V lost 4 bases to trimming and J lost 0 bases; unmatched junction nucleotides: 14. This CDR3 has 19 residues. The germline V gene has CDR1 SGHRS and CDR2 YFSETQ. This chain's CDR3 is CASSPLGQGTPYSYNEQFF. The DNA for the CDR3 is TGCGCCAGCAGCCCGTTGGGACAGGGAACCCCATACTCCTACAATGAGCAGTTCTTC.

The chain is built from TRBV7-2 and TRBJ1-4; D remains unclear. V lost 3 bases, J lost 8 bases, and 10 bases lay in between. CDR1 and CDR2 from the germline V gene are SGHTA and FQGNSA. The CDR3 length is 13 residues. The CDR3 region has the DNA TGTGCCAGCAGCTTGGGTACGCGGGAAAAACTGTTTTTT. Its translation is CASSLGTREKLFF.

In its sample, this clone was seen a few times. The chain links TRBV2 to TRBJ2-7; 11 nucleotides align to TRBD2. V trimming: 7 bases; J trimming: 4 bases; junction bases outside the gene matches: 6. CDR1 is SNHLY, CDR2 FYNNEI, per germline. This CDR3 has 14 residues. The CDR3 nucleotides are TGTGCCAGCAAACTAGCGGGGGCAGAATACGAGCAGTACTTC. This codes for CASKLAGAEYEQYF.

Worth noting for this clone: The sample carries other DNA sequences with the same CDR3. This chain uses TRBV2 with TRBJ1-5; TRBD1 aligns across 9 bases. The trim removed 5 bases at V and 7 bases at J, leaving 6 bases unmatched. Per the germline V gene, CDR1 is SNHLY and CDR2 is FYNNEI. This CDR3 has 14 residues. CDR3 sequence: CASSPGQGPQPQHF. The CDR3 DNA sequence: TGTGCCAGCAGTCCGGGACAGGGCCCCCAGCCCCAGCATTTT.

The gene calls are TRBV4-3 and TRBJ2-7; D ambiguous. V was pared by 0 bases and J by 3 bases, with 12 bases between. Germline CDR1 and CDR2: LGHNA and YSLEER. The CDR3 extends over 15 amino acids. The CDR3 is CASSQDYSWSYEQYF. CDR3 coding DNA: TGCGCCAGCAGCCAAGACTATAGCTGGAGCTACGAGCAGTACTTC.

This chain uses TRBV13 with TRBJ2-3; a weak D match, TRBD1 (6 bases). The V end was cut by 4 bases, the J end by 10 bases, with 12 bases between. This CDR3 contains 12 residues. The germline gives CDR1 PRHDT, CDR2 FYEKMQ (reference sequence). The CDR3 DNA is TGTGCCAGCAGCTCTGACAGGAACGCGCAGTATTTT. Translated: CASSSDRNAQYF.